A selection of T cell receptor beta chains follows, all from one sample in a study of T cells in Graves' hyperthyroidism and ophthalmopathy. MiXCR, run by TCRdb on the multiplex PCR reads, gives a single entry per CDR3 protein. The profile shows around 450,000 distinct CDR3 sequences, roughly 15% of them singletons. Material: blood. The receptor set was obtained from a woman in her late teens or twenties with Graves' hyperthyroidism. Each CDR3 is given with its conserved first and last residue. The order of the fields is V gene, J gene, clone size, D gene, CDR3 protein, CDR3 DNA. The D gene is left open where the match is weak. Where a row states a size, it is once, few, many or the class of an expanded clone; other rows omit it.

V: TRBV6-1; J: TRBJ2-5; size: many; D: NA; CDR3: CASKGAGSQETQYF; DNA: TGTGCCAGCAAGGGGGCGGGGTCCCAAGAGACCCAGTACTTC
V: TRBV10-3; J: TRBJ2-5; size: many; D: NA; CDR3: CAARNGQQETQYF; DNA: TGTGCCGCCCGAAACGGACAGCAAGAGACCCAGTACTTC
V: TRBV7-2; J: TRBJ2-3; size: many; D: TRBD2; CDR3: CASSLELAGGGNTDTQYF; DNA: TGTGCCAGCAGCTTAGAACTAGCGGGAGGAGGAAACACAGATACGCAGTATTTT
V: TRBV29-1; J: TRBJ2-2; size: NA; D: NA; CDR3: CSVEDRVAVNTGELFF; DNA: TGCAGCGTTGAAGATCGAGTAGCGGTGAACACCGGGGAGCTGTTTTTT
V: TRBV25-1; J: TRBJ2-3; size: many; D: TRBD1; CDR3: CASSEGGTGRDTQYF; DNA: TGTGCCAGCAGTGAAGGGGGGACAGGGAGAGATACGCAGTATTTT
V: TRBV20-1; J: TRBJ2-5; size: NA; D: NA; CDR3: CSARGEEIQETQYF; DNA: TGCAGTGCTAGAGGGGAAGAGATCCAAGAGACCCAGTACTTC
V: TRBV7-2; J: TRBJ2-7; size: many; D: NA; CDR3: CASSSQGGYEQYF; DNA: TGTGCCAGCAGCTCGCAAGGCGGGTACGAGCAGTACTTC
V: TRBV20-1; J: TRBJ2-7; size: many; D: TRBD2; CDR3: CSSASGAYEQYF; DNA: TGCAGTTCCGCTAGCGGGGCCTACGAGCAGTACTTC
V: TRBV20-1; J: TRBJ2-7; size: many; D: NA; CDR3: CSANPYTSYEQYF; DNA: TGCAGTGCTAACCCTTACACCTCCTACGAGCAGTACTTC
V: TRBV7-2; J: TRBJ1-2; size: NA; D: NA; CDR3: CASSRDTGYGYTF; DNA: TGTGCCAGCAGCCGTGACACAGGCTATGGCTACACCTTC
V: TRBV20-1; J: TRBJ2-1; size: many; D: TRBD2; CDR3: CSAADSGRHNEQFF; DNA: TGCAGTGCTGCCGATAGCGGGAGGCACAATGAGCAGTTCTTC
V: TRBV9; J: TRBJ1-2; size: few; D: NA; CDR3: CASSPSGVIKYGYTF; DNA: TGTGCCAGCAGCCCCTCCGGTGTTATTAAGTATGGCTACACCTTC
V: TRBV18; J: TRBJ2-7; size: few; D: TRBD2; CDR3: CASSVGTSGSSFSYEQYF; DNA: TGTGCCAGCTCTGTCGGGACTAGCGGGAGTTCTTTCTCCTACGAGCAGTACTTC
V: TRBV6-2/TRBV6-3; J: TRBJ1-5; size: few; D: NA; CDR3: CASSQETKYQPQHF; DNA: TGTGCCAGCAGCCAAGAGACAAAGTATCAGCCCCAGCATTTT
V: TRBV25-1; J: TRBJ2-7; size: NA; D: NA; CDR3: CASSDWSEQYF; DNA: TGTGCCAGCAGTGACTGGAGCGAGCAGTACTTC
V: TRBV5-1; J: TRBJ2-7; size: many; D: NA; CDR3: CASSPRDGSYEQYF; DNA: TGCGCCAGCAGCCCCCGGGACGGCTCCTACGAGCAGTACTTC
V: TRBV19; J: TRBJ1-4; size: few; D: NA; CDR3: CASSNAGRVNEKLFF; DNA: TGTGCCAGTAGTAACGCGGGAAGAGTTAATGAAAAACTGTTTTTT
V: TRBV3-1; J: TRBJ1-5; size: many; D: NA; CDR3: CASSQESENQPQHF; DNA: TGTGCCAGCAGCCAAGAATCTGAGAATCAGCCCCAGCATTTT
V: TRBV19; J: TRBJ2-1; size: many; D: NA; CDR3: CASSKGTERYNEQFF; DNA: TGTGCCAGTAGTAAGGGGACTGAACGCTACAATGAGCAGTTCTTC
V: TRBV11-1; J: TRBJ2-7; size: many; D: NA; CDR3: CASSPPRGYNEQYF; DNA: TGTGCCAGCAGCCCGCCCAGGGGATACAACGAGCAGTACTTC
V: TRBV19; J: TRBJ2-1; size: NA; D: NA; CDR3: CASSIGLRGLQFF; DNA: TGTGCCAGTAGTATAGGGTTGCGGGGGCTCCAGTTCTTC
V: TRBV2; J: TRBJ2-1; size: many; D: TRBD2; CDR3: CASRRSSGERDEQFF; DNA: TGTGCCAGCAGGAGGTCTAGCGGAGAGAGGGATGAGCAGTTCTTC
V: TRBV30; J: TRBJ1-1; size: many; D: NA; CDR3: CACDGARAEAFF; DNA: TGTGCCTGTGATGGGGCTCGGGCTGAAGCTTTCTTT
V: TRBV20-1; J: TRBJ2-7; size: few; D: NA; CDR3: CSASEDLASYEQYF; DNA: TGCAGTGCTAGCGAGGACTTAGCCTCCTACGAGCAGTACTTC
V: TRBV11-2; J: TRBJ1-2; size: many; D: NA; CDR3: CASSRGTVTPNYGYTF; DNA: TGTGCCAGCAGCCGAGGCACTGTTACCCCTAACTATGGCTACACCTTC
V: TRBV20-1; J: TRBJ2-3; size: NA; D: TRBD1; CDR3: CSARDGTGANTDTQYF; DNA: TGCAGTGCTAGAGATGGGACAGGGGCGAACACAGATACGCAGTATTTT
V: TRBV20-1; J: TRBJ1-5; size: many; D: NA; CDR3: CSARVGGSNQPQHF; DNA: TGCAGTGCTAGAGTCGGGGGTAGCAATCAGCCCCAGCATTTT
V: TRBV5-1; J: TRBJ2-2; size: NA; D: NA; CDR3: CASSLGSAPNTGELFF; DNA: TGCGCCAGCAGCTTGGGATCGGCCCCGAACACCGGGGAGCTGTTTTTT
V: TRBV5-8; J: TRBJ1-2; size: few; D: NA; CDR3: CASSLGTAASGYTF; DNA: TGTGCCAGCAGCTTGGGGACAGCTGCGTCCGGCTACACCTTC
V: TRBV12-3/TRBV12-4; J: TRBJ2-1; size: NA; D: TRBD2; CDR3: CASRPTGTSGPSSYNEQFF; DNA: TGTGCCAGCAGACCGACCGGGACTAGCGGTCCTAGCTCCTACAATGAGCAGTTCTTC
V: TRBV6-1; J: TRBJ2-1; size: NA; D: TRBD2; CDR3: CASSEDVREGGEQFF; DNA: TGTGCCAGCAGTGAAGATGTCAGGGAGGGTGGTGAGCAGTTCTTC
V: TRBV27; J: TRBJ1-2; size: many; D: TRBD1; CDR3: CASSPTKRQGGGYTF; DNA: TGTGCCAGCAGTCCGACTAAACGACAGGGAGGAGGCTACACCTTC
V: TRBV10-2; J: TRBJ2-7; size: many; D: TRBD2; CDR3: CASSELASGSGGYEQYF; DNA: TGCGCCAGCAGTGAGTTGGCTAGCGGGAGTGGAGGGTACGAGCAGTACTTC
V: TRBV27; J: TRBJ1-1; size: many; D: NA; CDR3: CASRTPQGNAEAFF; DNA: TGTGCCAGCAGAACCCCTCAGGGGAACGCTGAAGCTTTCTTT
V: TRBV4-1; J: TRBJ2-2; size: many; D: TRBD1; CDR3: CASSQDRDRGRKYGELFF; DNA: TGCGCCAGCAGCCAAGATCGAGACAGGGGGCGCAAATACGGGGAGCTGTTTTTT
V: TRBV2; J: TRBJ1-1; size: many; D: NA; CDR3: CASTSGAFNTEAFF; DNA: TGTGCCAGCACCTCCGGGGCTTTTAACACTGAAGCTTTCTTT
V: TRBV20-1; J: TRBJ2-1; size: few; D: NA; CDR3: CSARVSPGANEQFF; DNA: TGCAGTGCTAGAGTTTCACCGGGGGCCAATGAGCAGTTCTTC
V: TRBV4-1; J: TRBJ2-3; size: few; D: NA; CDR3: CASSQDRGSSTDTQYF; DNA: TGCGCCAGCAGCCAAGATCGAGGATCTAGCACAGATACGCAGTATTTT
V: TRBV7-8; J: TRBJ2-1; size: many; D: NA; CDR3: CASSLAGSRNEQFF; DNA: TGTGCCAGCAGCTTAGCAGGGAGTCGGAATGAGCAGTTCTTC
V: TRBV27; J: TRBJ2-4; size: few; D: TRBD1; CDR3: CASRGQGAVKNIQYF; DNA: TGTGCCAGCAGGGGACAGGGGGCCGTGAAAAACATTCAGTACTTC
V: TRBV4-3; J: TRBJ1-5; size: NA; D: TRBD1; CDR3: CASSQDRGVSPGQLNQPQHF; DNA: TGCGCCAGCAGCCAAGATAGGGGTGTGAGTCCGGGACAGCTTAATCAGCCCCAGCATTTT
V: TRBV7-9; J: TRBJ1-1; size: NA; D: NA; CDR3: CASSSREMNTEAFF; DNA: TGTGCCAGCAGCTCGCGGGAGATGAACACTGAAGCTTTCTTT
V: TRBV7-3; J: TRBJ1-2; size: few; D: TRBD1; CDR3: CASSLRQGNGYTF; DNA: TGTGCCAGCAGCTTACGACAGGGTAATGGCTACACCTTC
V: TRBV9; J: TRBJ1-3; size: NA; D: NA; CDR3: CASSVDRVDGNTIYF; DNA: TGTGCCAGCAGCGTAGACAGGGTGGATGGAAACACCATATATTTT
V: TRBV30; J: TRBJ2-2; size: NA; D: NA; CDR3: CAWRAGWGESTGELFF; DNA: TGTGCCTGGAGAGCCGGTTGGGGGGAATCGACCGGGGAGTTGTTTTTT
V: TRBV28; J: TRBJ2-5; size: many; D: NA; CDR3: CASSPDQETQYF; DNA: TGTGCCAGCAGTCCGGACCAAGAGACCCAGTACTTC
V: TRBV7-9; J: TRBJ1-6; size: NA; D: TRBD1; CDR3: CASSLGDRGHSPLHF; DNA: TGTGCCAGCAGCTTAGGGGACAGGGGGCATTCACCCCTCCACTTT
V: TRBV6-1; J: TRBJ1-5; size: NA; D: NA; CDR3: CASSEARAGPGPQHF; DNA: TGTGCCAGCAGTGAAGCGAGGGCAGGACCGGGGCCCCAGCATTTT
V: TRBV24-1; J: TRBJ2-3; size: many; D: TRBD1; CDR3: CATSDTTGDDTQYF; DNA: TGTGCCACCAGTGACACGACAGGGGACGATACGCAGTATTTT
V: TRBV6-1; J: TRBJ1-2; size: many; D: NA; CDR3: CASKTPGGSGYTF; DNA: TGTGCCAGCAAAACCCCGGGGGGGAGCGGCTACACCTTC
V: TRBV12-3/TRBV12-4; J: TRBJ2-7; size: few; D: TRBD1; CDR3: CASSPGQGGFKQYF; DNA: TGTGCCAGCAGTCCCGGACAGGGGGGCTTCAAGCAGTACTTC
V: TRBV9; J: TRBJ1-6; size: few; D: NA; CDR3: CASSVEGSKNSPLHF; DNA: TGTGCCAGCAGCGTAGAGGGCAGCAAGAATTCACCCCTCCACTTT
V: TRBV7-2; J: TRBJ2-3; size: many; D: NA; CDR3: CASSLERLLSTDTQYF; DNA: TGTGCCAGCAGCTTAGAGAGACTACTAAGCACAGATACGCAGTATTTT